The 12 T cell receptor beta chains reported below all come from one sample, sequenced in a study of T-cell memory formation after mild COVID-19 (dated by TCRdb to the early 2020s). To prepare the library, 5' RACE was applied. Sequenced on an Illumina NovaSeq 6000. TCRdb passed the public sequencing reads through fastp at Q25 and MiXCR, retaining productive beta sequences. When rows share a CDR3 protein, they turn into one entry using the most common DNA and genes. The table for this sample lists a few hundred thousand distinct CDR3 sequences; 15% to 20% of them were counted only once. The ten largest clonotypes hold 20% to 25% of the sample. The source material was PBMCs or a T cell subset sorted from them (not recorded which). These TCRs come from a man aged 18 to 30 who had mild COVID-19 (a few samples of this study predate the infection). The sample titles of this study are shuffled in the database, so cell type and time point are left out; the donor was told from shared clones.

The chain carries TRBV7-9 and TRBJ1-4, with D hard to call. The ends were cut back, 5 bases at V and 7 bases at J, with 17 bases in the middle. Germline loops: CDR1 SEHNR, CDR2 FQNEAQ (reference sequence). CDR3 length equals 15 residues. CDR3 sequence reads: CASSHAPDGSEKLFF. DNA of the CDR3: TGTGCCAGCAGCCACGCGCCCGATGGGAGTGAAAAACTGTTTTTT.

This clonotype showed up many times. The chain is built from TRBV7-3 and TRBJ2-3; D ambiguous. This CDR3 has 14 amino acids. Between the trimmed V and J ends, which lost 2 bases and 2 bases, there was a span of 8 bases. Germline CDR1 is SGHTA and CDR2 is FQGTGA. CDR3 protein: CASSLSRDTDTQYF. CDR3 DNA: TGTGCCAGCAGCTTATCGCGAGACACAGATACGCAGTATTTT.

This clonotype was seen more than once but under ten times. The chain recombines TRBV6-6 with TRBJ2-5; a weak D match, TRBD1 (6 bases). From germline, CDR1 is MNHNY and CDR2 SVGAGI (reference sequence). The length of the CDR3 is 15 residues. V was trimmed by 4 bases and J by 5 bases, leaving 17 bases between them. The CDR3 sequence: CASSSLTGRRETQYF. Here the CDR3 DNA reads TGTGCCAGCAGTTCCCTGACAGGTCGAAGGGAGACCCAGTACTTC.

The chain carries TRBV7-3 and TRBJ2-1, with a possible D match to TRBD1 (6 bases). Germline CDR1 is SGHTA and CDR2 is FQGTGA. Trimming left V 0 bases short and J 0 bases short, with 12 bases between. CDR3 length: 17 amino acids. The CDR3: CASSLTATGFSYNEQFF. The DNA for the CDR3 is TGTGCCAGCAGCTTAACGGCTACAGGGTTCTCCTACAATGAGCAGTTCTTC. Together with reference TRBV7-3 and TRBJ2-1, the CDR3 gives the full variable domain: GAGVSQTPSNKVTEKGKYVELRCDPISGHTALYWYRQSLGQGPEFLIYFQGTGAADDSGLPNDRFFAVRPEGSVSTLKIQRTERGDSAVYLCASSLTATGFSYNEQFFGPGTRLTVL.

In this sample, this clonotype turned up a few times. The chain carries TRBV29-1 and TRBJ1-2; D may be TRBD1 (5 bases). Per the germline V gene, CDR1 is SQVTM and CDR2 is ANQGSEA. The CDR3 covers 13 residues. Trimming removed 5 bases at V and 1 base at J, with 11 bases between. CDR3 sequence reads: CSVPPTDNYGYTF. CDR3 bases: TGCAGCGTTCCCCCGACAGATAACTATGGCTACACCTTC.

This clonotype showed up just a few times. The chain is built from TRBV7-2 and TRBJ2-1, with D maybe TRBD2 (6 bases). Germline loops: CDR1 SGHTA, CDR2 FQGNSA. The CDR3 is 17 amino acids. The V and J ends lost 1 base and 0 bases respectively, with 13 bases between them. Here the CDR3 reads CASSLVGGASSYNEQFF. For the CDR3, the DNA is TGTGCCAGCAGCTTAGTAGGCGGGGCAAGCTCCTACAATGAGCAGTTCTTC.

The sample holds a few counts of this clonotype. The V and J genes are TRBV7-9 and TRBJ2-7; D gene uncertain. V lost 5 bases and J 4 bases, leaving 15 bases between the germline ends. CDR1 is SEHNR and CDR2 is FQNEAQ in the germline V gene (reference sequence). The CDR3 is 14 amino acids. In DNA, the CDR3 is TGTGCCAGCAGCCTCAGTTCCCTGGGTTACGAGCAGTACGTC. Amino acid sequence: CASSLSSLGYEQYV.

The genes are TRBV6-1 and TRBJ2-7, with D unresolved. With 6 bases removed from V and 6 bases from J, the gap between germline ends came to 18 bases. The CDR3 consists of 14 residues. Germline V gives CDR1 MNHNS, CDR2 SASEGT. The CDR3 DNA reads TGTGCCAGCAGATACCCGGGCCCTCCGGGCGAGCAGTACGTC. This gives the protein CASRYPGPPGEQYV.

In its sample, this clonotype was seen a few times. The rearrangement links TRBV12-5 to TRBJ1-5, with D possibly TRBD1 on 5 matching bases. The CDR3 length is 14 residues. Germline V gene sequence: CDR1 LGHNT, CDR2 FRNRAP. V gave up 8 bases and J gave up 3 bases, with 14 bases separating them. The CDR3 spells CASLRGENNQPQHF. The CDR3 nucleotides read TGTGCTAGTCTCCGGGGGGAGAACAATCAGCCCCAGCATTTT. The complete variable domain, with remaining parts taken from reference TRBV12-5 and TRBJ1-5, reads DARVTQTPRHKVTEMGQEVTMRCQPILGHNTVFWYRQTMMQGLELLAYFRNRAPLDDSGMPKDRFSAEMPDATLATLKIQPSEPRDSAVYFCASLRGENNQPQHFGDGTRLSIL.

This clonotype was counted at least ten times. The gene calls are TRBV14 and TRBJ2-1; possible D gene TRBD2, 6 bases. The V end lost 4 bases, the J end lost 1 base, and 17 bases lay between the germline ends. The CDR3 spans 17 residues. The germline V gene has CDR1 SGHDN and CDR2 FVKESK. The CDR3 loop is CASSRGPEGMSYNEQFF. CDR3 coding DNA: TGTGCCAGCAGCCGCGGGCCGGAGGGAATGTCCTACAATGAGCAGTTCTTC.

This clonotype was found a few times. The chain couples TRBV6-2 or TRBV6-3 to TRBJ2-1; no reliable D call. The CDR3 runs to 11 residues. The germline CDR1 and CDR2 sequences are MNHEY and SVGEGT. Trimming took 4 bases from V and 9 from J, leaving 7 bases between them. CDR3 DNA: TGTGCCAGCAGTTTCGCCACTGAGCAGTTCTTC. Protein: CASSFATEQFF.

The V and J genes are TRBV7-2 and TRBJ1-5; tentatively, D is TRBD1 (5 bases). The CDR3 is made up of 13 amino acids. The V and J ends lost 5 bases and 7 bases respectively, with 12 bases between them. Looked up from germline, CDR1 is SGHTA and CDR2 is FQGNSA. The CDR3 region is CASSEGRRQPQHF. DNA for the CDR3: TGTGCCAGCAGCGAGGGACGACGGCAGCCCCAGCATTTT.